This TCR beta chain was captured by sequencing in a study of T cell responses to AZD1222 COVID-19 vaccine. From germline, CDR1 is MDHEN and CDR2 SYDVKM. The CDR3 extends over 12 amino acids. V lost 8 bases and J lost 1, with 6 bases in between. Study-wide findings and caveats: Reports say nearly half of spike-specific TCRs go after unmutated variant regions. Repertoires were obtained solely post-peak T cell response. Donors in the cohort were predominantly white British and more often female, and clonal diversity was possibly underestimated.

Concerning this clone: The antigen remains undetermined.

Repertoires were generated with immunoSEQ multiplex PCR, while TCRdb's copy carries only in-frame clones and drops some. The table shows about 140,000 clones, with about 91% occurring only once. The chain recombines TRBV28 with TRBJ1-5, with D possibly matching TRBD1 (5 bases). The sample in question was peripheral blood, obtained 28 days after the second AZD1222 dose. This sequence originates from an adult who received the AZD1222 COVID-19 vaccine. The chain's CDR3 is CASRDSNQPQHF. The CDR3 nucleotides read TGTGCCAGCCGGGACAGCAATCAGCCCCAGCATTTT.